This TCR beta chain is drawn from a study of cytomegalovirus exposure and HLA in healthy donors. The study's findings and limits: In vitro work confirmed that a few CMV-associated chains recognize CMV antigens. V- and J-gene trimming of TCR beta was linked (in a later analysis) to a missense DCLRE1C variant. HLA alleles were associated with 15,000 to 20,000 TCR beta sequences in a later analysis at 0.05 false discovery rate. When analyzed later, the rates of TCR association showed variation by HLA locus, with DRB1 the most and HLA-C the fewest.

PCR involved 60 Vbeta and 13 Jbeta primers. Only in-frame clones appear in the TCRdb table, and some are missing; sequencing was by immunoSEQ multiplex PCR. The repertoire holds about 84,000 clones, with more than 50% as singletons. This clone was seen once. Its target is not known. This CDR3 contains 15 residues. The germline gives CDR1 LGHNT, CDR2 FRNRAP. The V gene end was trimmed by 2 bases and the J gene end by 3 bases; junction bases not matched to a gene: 3. The chain combines TRBV12-5 with TRBJ1-1; 10 positions match TRBD1. This TCR derives from a middle-aged woman in good health and CMV-seropositive. Sequencing was performed on PBMCs. The CDR3 spells CASGLSTGGHTEAFF. CDR3 nucleotide sequence: TGTGCTAGTGGTTTGTCGACAGGGGGCCACACTGAAGCTTTCTTT.